The following is a T cell receptor beta chain sequence with its context. Assay: immunoSEQ multiplex PCR; the TCRdb copy retains only in-frame clones and omits some. The sample carries under 40,000 clones, around 90% recorded once. The germline V gene encodes CDR1 SGHVS and CDR2 FNYEAQ. The CDR3 contains 14 residues. Trimming took 6 bases from V and 5 from J; bases not matched to a gene: 7. These data come from a study of blood T cell repertoires in COVID-19. Turning to the study itself: From the United States, Italy and Spain came samples of acute and convalescent COVID-19.

This chain uses TRBV7-6 with TRBJ2-7, with 10 bases identical to TRBD1. Sample: peripheral blood. The receptor was isolated from a human donor in a cohort sampled during active COVID-19. The CDR3 spells CASSPRDRGNEQYF. The CDR3 DNA is TGTGCCAGCAGTCCCCGGGACAGGGGTAACGAGCAGTACTTC.